The rows below give T cell receptor beta chains drawn from one sample of a study of early T cells in non-severe SARS-CoV-2 infection. TCRdb re-derived calls from the 5' RACE reads in MiXCR, one entry per CDR3 protein. The data contain about 97,000 distinct CDR3 sequences, approximately 10% of them singletons. Here the sequenced sample was whole blood, taken at baseline. The receptor set was obtained from an adult who was a healthcare worker with PCR-confirmed SARS-CoV-2 infection or an uninfected control (not recorded which). The CDR3 runs from the conserved cysteine through the conserved F or W. The D gene is left open where the match is weak. Rows may omit the clone size; those that give it use once, few, many or a size class.

d_gene: NA; abundance: few; j_gene: TRBJ2-7; v_gene: TRBV5-6; CDR3aa: CASSPGVGNYEQYF; CDR3nt: TGTGCCAGCAGCCCGGGGGTCGGGAACTACGAGCAGTACTTC
d_gene: NA; abundance: many; j_gene: TRBJ2-7; v_gene: TRBV2; CDR3aa: CASEYSHSYEQYF; CDR3nt: TGTGCCAGCGAGTATTCCCATTCCTACGAGCAGTACTTC
d_gene: NA; abundance: NA; j_gene: TRBJ2-3; v_gene: TRBV18; CDR3aa: CASSGPNTQYF; CDR3nt: TGTGCCAGCTCCGGACCTAATACGCAGTATTTT
d_gene: NA; abundance: many; j_gene: TRBJ2-3; v_gene: TRBV10-3; CDR3aa: CAISESIRVQEEDTQYF; CDR3nt: TGTGCCATCAGTGAGTCGATTAGGGTACAGGAGGAAGATACGCAGTATTTT
d_gene: NA; abundance: NA; j_gene: TRBJ2-7; v_gene: TRBV2; CDR3aa: CASSEVLGTFYEQYF; CDR3nt: TGCGCCAGCAGTGAAGTGTTGGGGACCTTTTACGAGCAGTACTTC
d_gene: NA; abundance: many; j_gene: TRBJ1-5; v_gene: TRBV29-1; CDR3aa: CSAGVDQTEPQHF; CDR3nt: TGCAGCGCCGGGGTCGACCAAACGGAGCCCCAGCATTTT
d_gene: NA; abundance: once; j_gene: TRBJ2-5; v_gene: TRBV7-3; CDR3aa: CASSFGVAETQYF; CDR3nt: TGTGCCAGCAGCTTCGGAGTGGCAGAGACCCAGTACTTC
d_gene: NA; abundance: few; j_gene: TRBJ1-3; v_gene: TRBV27; CDR3aa: CASWDSGNTIYF; CDR3nt: TGTGCCAGCTGGGACTCTGGAAACACCATATATTTT
d_gene: NA; abundance: few; j_gene: TRBJ2-1; v_gene: TRBV18; CDR3aa: CASSQGPISGSSYNEQFF; CDR3nt: TGTGCCAGCTCACAGGGTCCCATTAGCGGAAGCTCCTACAATGAGCAGTTCTTC
d_gene: NA; abundance: few; j_gene: TRBJ1-5; v_gene: TRBV3-1; CDR3aa: CASSQGRGAQPQHF; CDR3nt: TGTGCCAGCAGCCAAGGCAGGGGCGCTCAGCCCCAGCATTTT
d_gene: NA; abundance: few; j_gene: TRBJ2-3; v_gene: TRBV6-1; CDR3aa: CASMGARSTDTQYF; CDR3nt: TGTGCCAGCATGGGGGCGAGAAGCACAGATACACAGTATTTT
d_gene: NA; abundance: many; j_gene: TRBJ1-2; v_gene: TRBV29-1; CDR3aa: CSVRPPAGYGYTF; CDR3nt: TGCAGCGTCCGCCCCCCCGCAGGCTATGGCTACACCTTC
d_gene: TRBD2; abundance: many; j_gene: TRBJ2-3; v_gene: TRBV20-1; CDR3aa: CSAYNSGDPTDTQYF; CDR3nt: TGCAGTGCTTACAATAGCGGGGACCCCACAGATACGCAGTATTTT